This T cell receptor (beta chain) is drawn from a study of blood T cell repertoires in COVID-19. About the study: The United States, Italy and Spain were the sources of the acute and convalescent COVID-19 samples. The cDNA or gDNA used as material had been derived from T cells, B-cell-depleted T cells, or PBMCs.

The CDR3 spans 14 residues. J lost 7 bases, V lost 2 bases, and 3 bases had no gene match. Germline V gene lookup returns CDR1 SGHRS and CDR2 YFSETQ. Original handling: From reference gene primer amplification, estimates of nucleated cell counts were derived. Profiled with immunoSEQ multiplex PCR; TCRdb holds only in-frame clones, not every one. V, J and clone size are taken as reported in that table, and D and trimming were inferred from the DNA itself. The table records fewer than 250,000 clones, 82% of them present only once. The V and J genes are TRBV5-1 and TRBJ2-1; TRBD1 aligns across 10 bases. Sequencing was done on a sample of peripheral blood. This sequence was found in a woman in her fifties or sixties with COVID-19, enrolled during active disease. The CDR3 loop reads CASSFRQGANEQFF. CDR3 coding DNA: TGCGCCAGCAGCTTCAGACAGGGGGCTAATGAGCAGTTCTTC.